Below are 22 T cell receptor beta chains sequenced from a single sample in a study of T-cell reconstitution after alpha-beta-depleted transplantation in children. It was with unique molecular identifiers that the TCRbeta library was prepared. MiXCR was run by TCRdb on the PCR reads, yielding one entry per CDR3 protein. Altogether about 980,000 distinct CDR3 sequences are present, about 26% being singletons, with the ten largest covering about 28%. The sequencing here drew on PBMCs, mostly from graft donor cells, taken 360 days after TCRalphabeta/CD19-depleted stem cell transplant. These receptor sequences come from a boy under two years old who had a stem cell transplant for SCID, so the T cells may come from the graft donor.

This clonotype was detected only a few times. The chain carries TRBV29-1 and TRBJ1-5; D is undetermined. The CDR3 covers 13 residues. V shed 7 bases and J shed 0 bases, with 10 bases lying between them. Germline V gene data show CDR1 as SQVTM and CDR2 as ANQGSEA. The CDR3 spells CSASTASNQPQHF. CDR3 bases: TGCAGCGCCTCTACAGCTAGCAATCAGCCCCAGCATTTT. Complete variable domain (other parts from reference TRBV29-1 and TRBJ1-5): SAVISQKPSRDICQRGTSLTIQCQVDSQVTMMFWYRQQPGQSLTLIATANQGSEATYESGFVIDKFPISRPNLTFSTLTVSNMSPEDSSIYLCSASTASNQPQHFGDGTRLSIL.

This clonotype came up many times. V usage is TRBV28 and J usage is TRBJ2-3; no clear D gene. Trimming cost V 5 bases and J 2 bases, with 11 bases left between them. Per the germline V gene, CDR1 is MDHEN and CDR2 is SYDVKM. The CDR3 has 14 amino acids. CDR3 DNA: TGTGCCAGCAGTCCCCATCGTAACACAGATACGCAGTATTTT. This codes for CASSPHRNTDTQYF.

The table lists this clonotype with a few counts. This chain connects TRBV6-6 to TRBJ2-7, with no clear D. With 8 bases removed from V and 7 bases from J, the gap between germline ends came to 15 bases. CDR1 and CDR2 (germline): MNHNY, SVGAGI (reference sequence). This CDR3 contains 12 residues. The CDR3 DNA follows: TGTGCCAGCGGGCAACCCTTGGGAGAGCAGTACTTC. Translation: CASGQPLGEQYF.

This clonotype was detected only a few times. The rearrangement links TRBV5-1 to TRBJ1-4; D is undetermined. This CDR3 comprises 16 residues. V gave up 0 bases and J gave up 5 bases, with 14 bases separating them. Germline CDR1 reads SGHRS; CDR2 reads YFSETQ. Here the CDR3 reads CASSLVQALGNEKLFF. The DNA for the CDR3 is TGCGCCAGCAGCTTGGTGCAGGCCCTGGGGAATGAAAAACTGTTTTTT.

The J gene is TRBJ2-7, the V gene TRBV5-1; 9 nucleotides line up with TRBD2. The CDR3 runs 17 residues. Trimming cost V 4 bases and J 0 bases; bases outside gene matches: 11. CDR1 and CDR2 (germline): SGHRS, YFSETQ. The CDR3 nucleotides read TGCGCCAGCAGCCCTTACCCTACTAGCGGGCTCTCCTACGAGCAGTACTTC. It is translated as CASSPYPTSGLSYEQYF.

This clonotype has only a few counts. The chain is built from TRBV20-1 and TRBJ2-5, with unresolved D. CDR1 DFQATT and CDR2 SNEGSKA come from the germline V gene (reference sequence). Trimming shortened V by 0 bases and J by 5 bases, and 10 bases separated the two germline ends. The length of the CDR3 is 13 residues. Here the CDR3 DNA reads TGCAGTGCTAGAGATCCCGGCTGGGAGACCCAGTACTTC. Amino acids: CSARDPGWETQYF.

This clonotype was observed once. The chain combines TRBV6-1 with TRBJ2-7, with 8 positions matching TRBD1. The CDR3 consists of 19 residues. Trimming took 9 bases from V and 3 from J; bases not matched to a gene: 25. In germline, CDR1 is MNHNS, CDR2 SASEGT. This CDR3 reads CASPTFESDRASPSYEQYF. The CDR3 coding sequence is TGTGCCAGTCCTACTTTCGAGTCGGACAGGGCAAGCCCGAGCTACGAGCAGTACTTC.

This clonotype was seen a few times. J is TRBJ1-1 and V is TRBV5-1; 9 bases are a match to TRBD1. CDR1 and CDR2 from the germline V gene are SGHRS and YFSETQ. J lost 10 bases, V lost 3 bases, and 7 bases had no gene match. The CDR3 has 13 residues. Here the CDR3 DNA reads TGCGCCAGCAGCTCCCGGGACAGGGTAGGAGCTTTCTTT. It translates to CASSSRDRVGAFF.

This clonotype was counted between two and nine times. The junction departs from germline at one end; a sequencing error may be responsible. V is TRBV20-1 and J is TRBJ2-7; tentatively, D is TRBD1 (5 bases). CDR1 and CDR2 (germline): DFQATT, SNEGSKA (reference sequence). There are 16 residues in the CDR3. The CDR3 here is CCARDFLSGSAYEQYF. The CDR3 coding sequence is TGCTGTGCTAGAGATTTTTTATCAGGGTCGGCCTACGAGCAGTACTTC.

The CDR3 here is CASSLAEGPVVQYF. For the CDR3, the DNA is TGTGCCAGCAGCTTAGCGGAGGGGCCCGTCGTGCAGTATTTT. This chain uses TRBV7-2 with TRBJ2-3, with TRBD2 as a possible D gene (6 bases). CDR3 length equals 14 residues. V lost 0 bases to trimming and J lost 11 bases, with 15 bases between them. CDR1 and CDR2 from the germline V gene are SGHTA and FQGNSA.

The J gene is TRBJ2-3, the V gene TRBV12-3 or TRBV12-4; TRBD1 matches 9 bases. This CDR3 has 15 amino acids. The ends lost 5 bases at V and 4 bases at J; junction bases unmatched: 7. CDR3 DNA: TGTGCCAGCAGTCCCCGGCGGACAGGGGCAGATACGCAGTATTTT. This gives the protein CASSPRRTGADTQYF.

This clonotype has a count of ten or more. This chain connects TRBV12-3 or TRBV12-4 to TRBJ2-5, with 7 positions matching TRBD1. V gave up 5 bases and J gave up 5 bases; unmatched junction bases: 8. The CDR3 has 14 amino acids. The CDR3, as DNA: TGTGCCAGCAGTCCTAACAGGGGCCGGGAGACCCAGTACTTC. Encoded protein: CASSPNRGRETQYF.

V gene TRBV27 combines with J gene TRBJ2-2, with 7 bases aligning to TRBD1. V trimming: 5 bases; J trimming: 2 bases; junction bases outside the gene matches: 11. Germline CDR1 reads MNHEY; CDR2 reads SMNVEV (reference sequence). The CDR3 contains 17 residues. The CDR3 region has the DNA TGTGCCAGCAGTGGGAGTTGGTGGACAGGAAACACCGGGGAGCTGTTTTTT. Its protein is CASSGSWWTGNTGELFF.

J is TRBJ2-7 and V is TRBV20-1; 13 bases are a match to TRBD2. V was clipped by 5 bases and J by 4 bases; unmatched bases: 2. The CDR3 is made up of 13 amino acids. CDR1 and CDR2 from the germline V gene are DFQATT and SNEGSKA (reference sequence). The CDR3 protein is CSAQTSGGYEQYF. The CDR3 nucleotides are TGCAGTGCTCAGACTAGCGGGGGGTACGAGCAGTACTTC.

This clonotype was counted between two and nine times. The chain combines TRBV7-9 with TRBJ2-7, with D possibly TRBD1 on 6 matching bases. This CDR3 is 13 amino acids long. Per the germline V gene, CDR1 is SEHNR and CDR2 is FQNEAQ (reference sequence). Trimming cost V 3 bases and J 7 bases, with 13 bases left between them. CDR3 loop: CASSFGTPSEQYF. DNA of the CDR3: TGTGCCAGCAGCTTTGGGACACCGAGTGAGCAGTACTTC.

CDR3 loop: CASSPRGRVDYEQYF. The CDR3, as DNA: TGTGCCAGCAGCCCTAGGGGGAGGGTTGACTACGAGCAGTACTTC. The chain carries TRBV12-3 or TRBV12-4 and TRBJ2-7, with D perhaps matching TRBD2 (7 bases). This CDR3 is 15 amino acids long. Between the trimmed V and J ends, which lost 6 bases and 3 bases, there was a span of 18 bases.

Turning to this clonotype: It may be a read error: a sequence one base away is much more abundant. V is TRBV10-3 and J is TRBJ2-1; D remains unclear. Germline loops: CDR1 ENHRY, CDR2 SYGVKD. The CDR3 runs 13 residues. CDR3 nucleotide sequence: TGTGCCATCAGTGGCCTCTCCAACAATAAGCAGTTCTTC. This encodes CAISGLSNNKQFF.

This clonotype was counted only a few times. The chain recombines TRBV7-2 with TRBJ2-2, with a possible D match to TRBD2 (6 bases). The ends were cut back, 4 bases at V and 3 bases at J, with 12 bases in the middle. This CDR3 region has 15 residues. Germline V CDR1 and CDR2: SGHTA, FQGNSA. The chain's CDR3 is CASSSRLGYTGELFF. The CDR3 DNA sequence: TGTGCCAGCAGCTCAAGACTAGGCTACACCGGGGAGCTGTTTTTT.

This clonotype was counted only a few times. J is TRBJ2-2 and V is TRBV5-1; 11 positions match TRBD2. This CDR3 is 16 amino acids long. J lost 2 bases, V lost 4 bases, and 4 bases had no gene match. CDR1 is SGHRS and CDR2 is YFSETQ in the germline V gene. CDR3 DNA: TGCGCCAGCAGCAAACTAGCGGGGGTTAACACCGGGGAGCTGTTTTTT. Protein sequence: CASSKLAGVNTGELFF. Together with reference TRBV5-1 and TRBJ2-2, the CDR3 gives the full variable domain: KAGVTQTPRYLIKTRGQQVTLSCSPISGHRSVSWYQQTPGQGLQFLFEYFSETQRNKGNFPGRFSGRQFSNSRSEMNVSTLELGDSALYLCASSKLAGVNTGELFFGEGSRLTVL.

The sample holds a few counts of this clonotype. The chain has TRBV12-3 or TRBV12-4 and TRBJ1-5; possible D gene TRBD1, 5 bases. V lost 5 bases, J lost 2 bases, and 16 bases lay in between. The CDR3 is 16 amino acids. The CDR3 DNA sequence: TGTGCCAGCAGTCCCCTGGGCAGGGTCGGCAATCAGCCCCAGCATTTT. Its translation is CASSPLGRVGNQPQHF.

The rearrangement links TRBV4-1 to TRBJ2-4; D is unclear. CDR3 size: 16 residues. In germline, CDR1 is MGHRA, CDR2 YSYEKL. The V gene lost 4 bases and the J gene lost 7 bases, with 20 bases spanning the gap. The CDR3 nucleotides read TGCGCCAGCAGCCGGATGGCAGTTCAGTTTCCCAACATTCAGTACTTC. Encoded protein: CASSRMAVQFPNIQYF.

This clonotype has just a few counts. CDR3 sequence reads: CASSAIGLAGAAYEQYF. CDR3 in DNA: TGTGCCAGTAGTGCCATCGGACTAGCGGGGGCGGCCTACGAGCAGTACTTC. The chain joins TRBV19 to TRBJ2-7, with 13 nucleotides matching TRBD2. The trim removed 5 bases at V and 2 bases at J, leaving 9 bases unmatched. The CDR3 extends over 17 amino acids. Germline values: CDR1 LNHDA, CDR2 SQIVND (reference sequence).